The TCR beta chain described here comes from a study of regulatory T cells in long-lasting Graves disease (dated by TCRdb to about 2021). Some background on the complete study: Persistent Graves' disease was defined as antithyroid drug treatment for over 5 years with persistently positive TSH receptor autoantibodies. Persistent Graves' disease patients in the clinical cohort had taken antithyroid drugs for about 9.7 years on average. A total of around 35 samples were covered by TCR sequencing, comprising around 13 persistent and 20 newly diagnosed Graves' disease patients. This study used TCR sequencing and RNA sequencing of peripheral blood to compare persistent Graves' disease patients against newly diagnosed Graves' disease patients. The study was registered as a clinical trial and conducted in China. Broad study findings and their caveats: The authors noted that the small sample size was a limitation that may lower accuracy. Peripheral blood alone was examined, since thyroid tissue, which constituted the primary lesion, could not be accessed. TRBV28, TRBJ1-2 and TRBJ2-5 were preferentially used in persistent disease, while TRBV20-1 and TRBJ2-1 were favored in newly diagnosed disease. Only the TCR beta chain was sequenced and analyzed. Patients with persistent disease shared more public clonotypes (around 2,500) than newly diagnosed patients did (nearly 1,000). Persistent Graves' disease patients showed lower TCR Shannon entropy and fewer highly expanded clones than newly diagnosed patients, suggesting clonal expansion.

The time point label on this specimen signifies: persistent/refractory GD, antithyroid drugs over 5 years with positive TRAb. RNA was extracted from PBMCs in TRIzol for both TCR sequencing and RNA sequencing. The diagnosis of Graves' disease followed American Thyroid Association guidelines. Recruitment of patients was carried out at an endocrinology department in Xi'an, China. Each patient gave approximately 10 milliliters of peripheral blood, collected in an EDTA anticoagulant tube. Ficoll Paque Plus density gradient separation was used to isolate PBMCs, and no additional T cell sorting was done. An Agilent 2100 Bioanalyzer and agarose gel were used to assess RNA quality, and a NanoDrop 2000 was used to measure RNA concentration. From its cysteine to its phenylalanine, the CDR3 spans 15 amino acids. The only DNA kept is the CDR3, 45 bases in frame from the first base. CDR1 and CDR2 are drawn from the germline V gene: LGHNA, YSLEER. V is pared back by 0 bases and J by 4 bases, with 12 bases lying between the germline termini.

Library creation used multiplex PCR. Sequencing took place on an Illumina HiSeq 4000. CDR3 regions were amplified by Arm-PCR with iRepertoire HTBI primers to construct TCR beta libraries. Before sequencing, the PCR products underwent gel purification. In the source study's methods: Gene usage analysis of CDR3 amino acid clonotypes used the approximately 62 TRBV and around 13 TRBJ segments found across samples. COPE and FqMerger were used to merge filtered high-quality paired reads into contigs. BLAST was used to align contigs to the IMGT TRBV, TRBD and TRBJ reference genes, and CDR3 was defined following IMGT. Any clonotype with a frequency above 0.1% was counted as a highly expanded clone. Shannon entropy was used to measure repertoire diversity, and the Gini coefficient was used to measure V-J evenness. A clonotype found in more than one individual was treated as public. TCRdb passed the public sequencing reads through fastp at Q25 and MiXCR, retaining productive beta sequences. For every CDR3 protein sequence, its rows merge into one entry that carries the most common genes and DNA. What appears here as the V and J calls and clone size reflects TCRdb's work, not the paper's. The sample yields hundreds of thousands of distinct CDR3 sequences; less than 25% were counted once. Jointly, the top ten make up 7.8% of the sample.

This clonotype was counted between two and nine times. The antigen this receptor binds is unknown. No base qualities exist here, and no much larger clone lies one base off it. Source: peripheral blood mononuclear cells (PBMCs), taken when the disease was refractory, from a patient treated with antithyroid drugs. The receptor was isolated from a female donor with Graves disease. Recombination connected TRBV4-3 to TRBJ2-5; a weak D assignment points to TRBD1 (6 bases agree). The DNA is as follows: TGCGCCAGCAGCCAAGAACTACAGGGCACAGAGACCCAGTACTTC. Its coded protein is CASSQELQGTETQYF.